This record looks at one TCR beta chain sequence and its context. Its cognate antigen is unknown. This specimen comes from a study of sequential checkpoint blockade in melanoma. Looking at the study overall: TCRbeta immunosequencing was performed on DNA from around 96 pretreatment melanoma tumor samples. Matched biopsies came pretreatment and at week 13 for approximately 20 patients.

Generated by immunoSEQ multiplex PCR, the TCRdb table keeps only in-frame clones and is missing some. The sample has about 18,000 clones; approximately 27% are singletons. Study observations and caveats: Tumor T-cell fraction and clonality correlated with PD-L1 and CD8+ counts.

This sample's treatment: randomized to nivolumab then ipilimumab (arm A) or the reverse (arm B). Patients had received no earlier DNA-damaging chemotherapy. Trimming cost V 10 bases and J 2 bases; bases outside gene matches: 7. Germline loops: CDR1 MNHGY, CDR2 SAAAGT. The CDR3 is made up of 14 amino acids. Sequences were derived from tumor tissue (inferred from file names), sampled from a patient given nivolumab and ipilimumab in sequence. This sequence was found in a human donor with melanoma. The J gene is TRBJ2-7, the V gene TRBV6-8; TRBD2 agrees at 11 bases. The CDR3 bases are TGTGCCATCAAGGGGACTAGCGGTACCTACGAGCAGTACTTC. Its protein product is CAIKGTSGTYEQYF.